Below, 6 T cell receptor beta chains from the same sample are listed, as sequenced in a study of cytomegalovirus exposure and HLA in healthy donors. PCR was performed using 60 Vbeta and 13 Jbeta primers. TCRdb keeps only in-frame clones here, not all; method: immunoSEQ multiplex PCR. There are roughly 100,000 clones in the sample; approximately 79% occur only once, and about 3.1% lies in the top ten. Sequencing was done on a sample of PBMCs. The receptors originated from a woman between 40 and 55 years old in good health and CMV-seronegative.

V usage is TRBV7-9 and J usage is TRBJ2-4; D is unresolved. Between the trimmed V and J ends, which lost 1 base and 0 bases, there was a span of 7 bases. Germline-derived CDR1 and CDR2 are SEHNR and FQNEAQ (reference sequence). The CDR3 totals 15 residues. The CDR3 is CASSLDRVAKNIQYF. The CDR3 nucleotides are TGTGCCAGCAGCTTAGATCGTGTAGCCAAAAACATTCAGTACTTC. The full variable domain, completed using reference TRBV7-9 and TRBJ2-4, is DTGVSQNPRHKITKRGQNVTFRCDPISEHNRLYWYRQTLGQGPEFLTYFQNEAQLEKSRLLSDRFSAERPKGSFSTLEIQRTEQGDSAMYLCASSLDRVAKNIQYFGAGTRLSVL.

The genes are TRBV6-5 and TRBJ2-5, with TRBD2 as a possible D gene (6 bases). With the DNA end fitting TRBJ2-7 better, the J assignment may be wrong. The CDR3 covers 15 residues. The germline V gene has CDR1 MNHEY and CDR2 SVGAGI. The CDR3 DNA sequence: TGTGCCAGCAGCTCTCCTAAGACGGGGGTGAACGAGCAGTACTTC. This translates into CASSSPKTGVNEQYF.

The CDR3 sequence is CASSWQSTDTQYF. In DNA, the CDR3 is TGTGCCAGCAGTTGGCAGAGCACAGATACGCAGTATTTT. The chain links TRBV28 to TRBJ2-3; D uncertain. V gave up 4 bases and J gave up 0 bases, with 5 bases separating them. CDR1 and CDR2 from the germline V gene are MDHEN and SYDVKM. The CDR3 has 13 amino acids.

Here the CDR3 DNA reads TGTGCCAGCAGTTTAATGAGTCGTAGGGGAAGCTACACCTTC. Its protein product is CASSLMSRRGSYTF. The chain joins TRBV28 to TRBJ1-2, with D possibly being TRBD1 (5 bases). The CDR3 contains 14 residues. Germline V CDR1 and CDR2: MDHEN, SYDVKM. V lost 2 bases and J lost 9, with 16 bases in between.

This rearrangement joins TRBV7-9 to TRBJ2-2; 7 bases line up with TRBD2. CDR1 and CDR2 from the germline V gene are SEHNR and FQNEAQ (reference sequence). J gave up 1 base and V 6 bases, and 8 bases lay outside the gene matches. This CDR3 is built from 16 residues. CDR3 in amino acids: CASRGRGILNTGELFF. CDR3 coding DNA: TGTGCCAGCAGAGGGCGGGGGATCCTGAACACCGGGGAGCTGTTTTTT.

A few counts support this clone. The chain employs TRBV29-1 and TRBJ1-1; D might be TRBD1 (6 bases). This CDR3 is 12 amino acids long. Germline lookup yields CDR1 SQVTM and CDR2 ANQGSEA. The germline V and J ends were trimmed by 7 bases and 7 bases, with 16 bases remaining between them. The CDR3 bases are TGCAGCGGCTCACAGGGTCCGGGTGAAGCTTTCTTT. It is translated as CSGSQGPGEAFF.